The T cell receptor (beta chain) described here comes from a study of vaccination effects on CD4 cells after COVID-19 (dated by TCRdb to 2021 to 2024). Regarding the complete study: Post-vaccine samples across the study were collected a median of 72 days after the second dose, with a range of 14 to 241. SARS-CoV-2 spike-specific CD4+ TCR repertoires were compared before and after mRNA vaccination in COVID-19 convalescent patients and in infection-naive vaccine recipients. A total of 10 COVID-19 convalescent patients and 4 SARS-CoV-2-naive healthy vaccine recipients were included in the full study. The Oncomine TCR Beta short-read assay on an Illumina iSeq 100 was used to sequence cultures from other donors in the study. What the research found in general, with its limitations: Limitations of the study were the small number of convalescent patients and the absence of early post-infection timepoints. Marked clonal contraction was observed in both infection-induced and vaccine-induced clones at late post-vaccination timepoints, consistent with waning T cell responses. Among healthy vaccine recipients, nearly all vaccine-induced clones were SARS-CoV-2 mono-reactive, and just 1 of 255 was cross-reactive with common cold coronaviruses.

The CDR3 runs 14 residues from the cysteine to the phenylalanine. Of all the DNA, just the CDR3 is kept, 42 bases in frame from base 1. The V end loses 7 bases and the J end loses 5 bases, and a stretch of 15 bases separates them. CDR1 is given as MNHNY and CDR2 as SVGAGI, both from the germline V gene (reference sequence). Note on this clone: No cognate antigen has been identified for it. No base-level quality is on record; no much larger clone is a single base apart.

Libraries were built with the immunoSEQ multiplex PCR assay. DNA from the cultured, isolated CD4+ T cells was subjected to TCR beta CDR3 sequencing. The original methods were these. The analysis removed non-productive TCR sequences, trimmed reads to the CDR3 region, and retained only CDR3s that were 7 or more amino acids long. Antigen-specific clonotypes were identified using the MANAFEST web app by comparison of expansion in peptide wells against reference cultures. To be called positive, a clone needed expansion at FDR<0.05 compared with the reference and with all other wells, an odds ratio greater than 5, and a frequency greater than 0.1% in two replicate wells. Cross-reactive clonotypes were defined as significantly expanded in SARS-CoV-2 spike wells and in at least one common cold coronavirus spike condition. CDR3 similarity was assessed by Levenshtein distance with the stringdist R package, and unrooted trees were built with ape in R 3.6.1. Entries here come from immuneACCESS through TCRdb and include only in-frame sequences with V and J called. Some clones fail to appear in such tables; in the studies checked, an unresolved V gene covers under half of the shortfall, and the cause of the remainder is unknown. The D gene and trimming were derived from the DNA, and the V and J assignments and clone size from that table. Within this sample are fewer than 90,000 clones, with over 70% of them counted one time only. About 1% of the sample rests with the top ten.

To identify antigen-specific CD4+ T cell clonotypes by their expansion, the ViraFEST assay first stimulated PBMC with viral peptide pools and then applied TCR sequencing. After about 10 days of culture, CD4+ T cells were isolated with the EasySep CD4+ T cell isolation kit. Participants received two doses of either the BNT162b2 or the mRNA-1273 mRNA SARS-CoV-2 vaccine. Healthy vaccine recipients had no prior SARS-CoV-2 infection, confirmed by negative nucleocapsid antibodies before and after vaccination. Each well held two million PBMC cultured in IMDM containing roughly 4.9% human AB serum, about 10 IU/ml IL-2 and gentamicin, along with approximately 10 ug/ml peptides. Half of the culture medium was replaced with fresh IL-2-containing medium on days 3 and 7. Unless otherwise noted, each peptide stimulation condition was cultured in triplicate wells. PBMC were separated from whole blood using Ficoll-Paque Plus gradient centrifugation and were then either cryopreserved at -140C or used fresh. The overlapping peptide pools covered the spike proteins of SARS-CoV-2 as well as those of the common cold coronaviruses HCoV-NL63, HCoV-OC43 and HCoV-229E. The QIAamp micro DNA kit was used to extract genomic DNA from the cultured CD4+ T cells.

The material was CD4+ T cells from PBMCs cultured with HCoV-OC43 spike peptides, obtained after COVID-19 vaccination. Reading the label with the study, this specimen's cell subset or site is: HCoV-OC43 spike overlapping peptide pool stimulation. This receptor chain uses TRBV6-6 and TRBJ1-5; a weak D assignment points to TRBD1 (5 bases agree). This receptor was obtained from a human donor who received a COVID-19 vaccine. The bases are TGTGCCAGCACGGGCTGGGTGGGGGATCAGCCCCAGCATTTT. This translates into CASTGWVGDQPQHF.